This TCR beta chain was observed in a study of cytomegalovirus exposure and HLA in healthy donors. Study observations and caveats: TCR beta sequences reportedly predicted most subjects' HLA-A and HLA-B alleles accurately.

Donors counted as nominally healthy when sampled, yet unrecorded immune exposures were likely. The study ran its PCR with 60 Vbeta and 13 Jbeta primers. Profiled with immunoSEQ multiplex PCR; TCRdb holds only in-frame clones, not every one. Among roughly 160,000 clones listed, approximately 77% were seen once. Note on this clone: Its antigen is unknown.

Sequencing used PBMCs. This receptor was identified in a man aged 25-45 years in good health and CMV-seropositive.

CDR3 protein: CASSPDPGYGLSTEAFF. CDR3 nucleotide sequence: TGTGCCAGCAGCCCAGACCCGGGTTATGGGTTGAGCACTGAAGCTTTCTTT. J is TRBJ1-1 and V is TRBV7-9; D is unclear. V lost 5 bases, J lost 4 bases, and 23 bases lay in between. The germline CDR1 and CDR2 sequences are SEHNR and FQNEAQ (reference sequence). CDR3 length: 17 residues.